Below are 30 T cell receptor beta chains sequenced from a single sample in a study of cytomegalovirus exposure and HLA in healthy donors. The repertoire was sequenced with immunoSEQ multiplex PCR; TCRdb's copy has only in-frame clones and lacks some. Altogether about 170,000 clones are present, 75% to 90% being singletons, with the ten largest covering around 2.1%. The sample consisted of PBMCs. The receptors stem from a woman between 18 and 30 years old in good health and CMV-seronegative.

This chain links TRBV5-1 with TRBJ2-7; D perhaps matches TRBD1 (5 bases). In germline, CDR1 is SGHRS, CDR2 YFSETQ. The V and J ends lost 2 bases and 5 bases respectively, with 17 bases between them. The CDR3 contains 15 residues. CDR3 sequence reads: CASSLQDTTQDEQYF. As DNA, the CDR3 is TGCGCCAGCAGCTTACAAGACACGACACAGGACGAGCAGTACTTC. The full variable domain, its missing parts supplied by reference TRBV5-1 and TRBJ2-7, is KAGVTQTPRYLIKTRGQQVTLSCSPISGHRSVSWYQQTPGQGLQFLFEYFSETQRNKGNFPGRFSGRQFSNSRSEMNVSTLELGDSALYLCASSLQDTTQDEQYFGPGTRLTVT.

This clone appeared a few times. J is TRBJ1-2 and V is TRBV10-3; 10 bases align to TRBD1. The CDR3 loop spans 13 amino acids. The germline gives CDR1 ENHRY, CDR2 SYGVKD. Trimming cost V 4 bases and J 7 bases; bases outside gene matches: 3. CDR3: CAISGDRGGGYTF. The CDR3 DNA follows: TGTGCCATCAGTGGGGACAGGGGAGGTGGCTACACCTTC.

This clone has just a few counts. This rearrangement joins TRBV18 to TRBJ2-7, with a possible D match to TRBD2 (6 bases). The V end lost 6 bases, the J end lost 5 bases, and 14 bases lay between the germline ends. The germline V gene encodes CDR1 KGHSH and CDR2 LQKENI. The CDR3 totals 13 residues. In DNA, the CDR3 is TGTGCCAGCTCTCTATGGTGGGGGGACGAGCAGTACTTC. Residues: CASSLWWGDEQYF. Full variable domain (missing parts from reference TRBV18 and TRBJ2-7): NAGVMQNPRHLVRRRGQEARLRCSPMKGHSHVYWYRQLPEEGLKFMVYLQKENIIDESGMPKERFSAEFPKEGPSILRIQQVVRGDSAAYFCASSLWWGDEQYFGPGTRLTVT.

CDR3 nucleotide sequence: TGCGCCAGCAGCCAAGGTACGGGAAACACCGGGGAGCTGTTTTTT. It encodes CASSQGTGNTGELFF. J is TRBJ2-2 and V is TRBV4-3; TRBD2 is a possible D gene (5 bases). The CDR3 is made up of 15 amino acids. Germline loops: CDR1 LGHNA, CDR2 YSLEER. The ends were cut back, 1 base at V and 2 bases at J, with 8 bases in the middle.

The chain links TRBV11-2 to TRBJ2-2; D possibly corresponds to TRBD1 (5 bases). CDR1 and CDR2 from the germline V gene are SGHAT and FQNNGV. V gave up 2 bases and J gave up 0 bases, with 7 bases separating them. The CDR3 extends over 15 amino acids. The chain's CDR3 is CASSLSRANTGELFF. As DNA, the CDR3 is TGTGCCAGCAGCTTATCCAGGGCGAACACCGGGGAGCTGTTTTTT.

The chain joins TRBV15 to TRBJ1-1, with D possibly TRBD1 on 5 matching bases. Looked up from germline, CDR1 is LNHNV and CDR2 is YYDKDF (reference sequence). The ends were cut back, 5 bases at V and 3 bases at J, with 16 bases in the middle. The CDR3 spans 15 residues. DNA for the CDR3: TGTGCCACCAGCTTCCAAGAGGCAGGGCACACTGAAGCTTTCTTT. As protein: CATSFQEAGHTEAFF.

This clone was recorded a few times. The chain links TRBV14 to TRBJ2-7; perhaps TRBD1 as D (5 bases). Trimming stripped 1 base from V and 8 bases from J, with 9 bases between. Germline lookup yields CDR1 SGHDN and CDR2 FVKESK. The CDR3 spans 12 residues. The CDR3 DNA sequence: TGTGCCAGCAGCCAAGTTACAGGTCAGCAGTACTTC. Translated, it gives CASSQVTGQQYF.

CDR3 bases: TGTGCCAGCAGCTTAAAACTAGATCAGCCCCAGCATTTT. Translating it yields CASSLKLDQPQHF. The chain uses TRBV7-8 and TRBJ1-5; no reliable D call. CDR3 length equals 13 residues. The germline gives CDR1 SGHVS, CDR2 FQNEAQ. V was clipped by 2 bases and J by 5 bases, with 7 bases between them.

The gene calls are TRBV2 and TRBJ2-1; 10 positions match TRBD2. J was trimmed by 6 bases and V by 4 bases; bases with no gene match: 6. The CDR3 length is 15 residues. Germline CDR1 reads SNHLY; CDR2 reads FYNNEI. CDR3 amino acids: CASSGSSGSLNEQFF. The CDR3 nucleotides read TGTGCCAGCAGTGGGTCTAGCGGGAGTCTCAATGAGCAGTTCTTC.

The CDR3 DNA follows: TGTGCCAGCAGCTTAGATCTTGGACAGGCCTACAATGAGCAGTTCTTC. Its protein product is CASSLDLGQAYNEQFF. V gene TRBV11-2 combines with J gene TRBJ2-1; TRBD1 matches at 7 bases. This CDR3 is built from 16 residues. With V trimmed by 0 bases and J by 2 bases, 4 bases remained unmatched. Per the germline V gene, CDR1 is SGHAT and CDR2 is FQNNGV. Full variable domain (outside the CDR3, taken from reference TRBV11-2 and TRBJ2-1): EAGVAQSPRYKIIEKRQSVAFWCNPISGHATLYWYQQILGQGPKLLIQFQNNGVVDDSQLPKDRFSAERLKGVDSTLKIQPAKLEDSAVYLCASSLDLGQAYNEQFFGPGTRLTVL.

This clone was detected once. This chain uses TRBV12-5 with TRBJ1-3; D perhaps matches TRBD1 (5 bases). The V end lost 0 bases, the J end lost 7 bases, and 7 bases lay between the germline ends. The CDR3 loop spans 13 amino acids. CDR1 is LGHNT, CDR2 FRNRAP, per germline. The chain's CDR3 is CASGLVQGNTIYF. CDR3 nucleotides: TGTGCTAGTGGTTTGGTTCAGGGTAACACCATATATTTT.

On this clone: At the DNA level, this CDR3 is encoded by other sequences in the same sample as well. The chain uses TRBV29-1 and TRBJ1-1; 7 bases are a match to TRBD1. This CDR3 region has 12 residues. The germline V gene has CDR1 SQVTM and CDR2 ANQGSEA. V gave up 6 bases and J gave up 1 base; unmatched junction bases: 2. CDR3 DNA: TGCAGCGTACACAGGGGGAACACTGAAGCTTTCTTT. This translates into CSVHRGNTEAFF.

CDR3 in DNA: TGCGCCAGCAGAGGCGGGCCTGAAGCTTTCTTT. Translated, it gives CASRGGPEAFF. The rearrangement joins TRBV5-1 to TRBJ1-1; D not certain. Trimming took 5 bases from V and 6 from J, leaving 8 bases between them. CDR1 is SGHRS and CDR2 is YFSETQ in the germline V gene. CDR3 length: 11 residues.

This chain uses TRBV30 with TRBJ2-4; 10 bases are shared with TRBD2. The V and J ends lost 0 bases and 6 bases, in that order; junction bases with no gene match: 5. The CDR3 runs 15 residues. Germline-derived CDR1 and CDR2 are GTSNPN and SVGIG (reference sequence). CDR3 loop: CAWSVLAGWRNIQYF. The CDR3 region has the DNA TGTGCCTGGAGTGTACTAGCGGGGTGGAGAAACATTCAGTACTTC.

The CDR3 protein is CASSLGALGTDTQYF. Here the CDR3 DNA reads TGCGCCAGCAGCTTAGGGGCGTTGGGGACAGATACGCAGTATTTT. This rearrangement joins TRBV5-1 to TRBJ2-3, with D possibly matching TRBD1 (5 bases). Trimming stripped 2 bases from V and 3 bases from J, with 13 bases between. The germline CDR1 and CDR2 sequences are SGHRS and YFSETQ. The CDR3 runs to 15 residues.

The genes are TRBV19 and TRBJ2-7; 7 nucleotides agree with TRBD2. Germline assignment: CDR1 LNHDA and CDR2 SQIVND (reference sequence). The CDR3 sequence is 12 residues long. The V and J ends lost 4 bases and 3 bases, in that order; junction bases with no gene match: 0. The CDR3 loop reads CASSTGGYEQYF. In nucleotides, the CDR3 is TGTGCCAGTAGTACGGGGGGCTACGAGCAGTACTTC. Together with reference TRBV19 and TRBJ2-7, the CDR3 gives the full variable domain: DGGITQSPKYLFRKEGQNVTLSCEQNLNHDAMYWYRQDPGQGLRLIYYSQIVNDFQKGDIAEGYSVSREKKESFPLTVTSAQKNPTAFYLCASSTGGYEQYFGPGTRLTVT.

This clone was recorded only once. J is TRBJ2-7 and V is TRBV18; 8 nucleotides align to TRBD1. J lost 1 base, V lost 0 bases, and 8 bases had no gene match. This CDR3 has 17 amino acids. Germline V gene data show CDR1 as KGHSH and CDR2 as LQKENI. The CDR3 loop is CASSPPGFGQGSYEQYF. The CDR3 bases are TGTGCCAGCTCACCACCGGGCTTTGGACAGGGTTCCTACGAGCAGTACTTC.

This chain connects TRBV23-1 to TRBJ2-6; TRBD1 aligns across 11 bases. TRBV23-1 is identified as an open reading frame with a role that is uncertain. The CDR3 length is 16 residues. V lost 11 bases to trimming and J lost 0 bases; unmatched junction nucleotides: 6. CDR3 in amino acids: CALRTGGYSGANVLTF. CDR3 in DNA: TGCGCCCTTAGGACAGGGGGCTACTCTGGGGCCAACGTCCTGACTTTC.

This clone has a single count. CDR3 region: CASSLPGTGHYEQYF. CDR3 DNA: TGTGCCAGCAGCTTGCCCGGGACAGGGCACTACGAGCAGTACTTC. The chain uses TRBV5-4 and TRBJ2-7; the match to TRBD1 covers 9 bases. CDR1 and CDR2 from the germline V gene are SGHNT and YYREEE (reference sequence). Trimming at V came to 1 base and at J to 3 bases, leaving 5 bases not matched to a gene. This CDR3 has 15 residues.

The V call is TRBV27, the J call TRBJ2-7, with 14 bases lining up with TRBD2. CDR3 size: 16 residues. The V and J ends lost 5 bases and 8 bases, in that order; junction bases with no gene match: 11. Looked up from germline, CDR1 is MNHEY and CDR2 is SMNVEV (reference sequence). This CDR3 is CASSISGTSGGLKQYF. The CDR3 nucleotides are TGTGCCAGCAGTATCTCCGGGACTAGCGGGGGTCTGAAGCAGTACTTC.

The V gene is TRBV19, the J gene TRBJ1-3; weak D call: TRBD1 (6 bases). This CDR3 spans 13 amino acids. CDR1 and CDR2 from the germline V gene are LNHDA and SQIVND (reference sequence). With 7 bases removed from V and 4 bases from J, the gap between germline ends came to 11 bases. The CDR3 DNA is TGTGCCAGTACAGGACAGTCCGGAAACACCATATATTTT. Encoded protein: CASTGQSGNTIYF.

Here the CDR3 DNA reads TGTGCCACCAGCGGGAAGACAGTGAACACTGAAGCTTTCTTT. The encoded protein is CATSGKTVNTEAFF. This sequence joins TRBV15 and TRBJ1-1; TRBD1 might be the D (5 bases). V was pared by 5 bases and J by 0 bases, with 10 bases between. The CDR3 sequence is 14 residues long. The germline CDR1 and CDR2 sequences are LNHNV and YYDKDF (reference sequence).

Here the CDR3 DNA reads TGTGCCAGCAGTTTATCGATCGGGTGGGGGGGTACAGATACGCAGTATTTT. Translated, it gives CASSLSIGWGGTDTQYF. V and J are TRBV27 and TRBJ2-3; 7 bases are shared with TRBD2. There are 17 residues in the CDR3. V dropped 0 bases and J dropped 3; count of bases not matched to a gene: 9. Germline-derived CDR1 and CDR2 are MNHEY and SMNVEV (reference sequence).

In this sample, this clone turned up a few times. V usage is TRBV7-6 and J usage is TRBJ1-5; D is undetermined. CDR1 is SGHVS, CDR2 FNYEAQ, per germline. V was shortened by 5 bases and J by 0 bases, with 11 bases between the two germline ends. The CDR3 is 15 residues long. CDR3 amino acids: CASSERLDSNQPQHF. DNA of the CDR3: TGTGCCAGCAGCGAGCGGCTGGATAGCAATCAGCCCCAGCATTTT. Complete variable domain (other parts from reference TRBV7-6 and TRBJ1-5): GAGVSQSPRYKVTKRGQDVALRCDPISGHVSLYWYRQALGQGPEFLTYFNYEAQQDKSGLPNDRFSAERPEGSISTLTIQRTEQRDSAMYRCASSERLDSNQPQHFGDGTRLSIL.

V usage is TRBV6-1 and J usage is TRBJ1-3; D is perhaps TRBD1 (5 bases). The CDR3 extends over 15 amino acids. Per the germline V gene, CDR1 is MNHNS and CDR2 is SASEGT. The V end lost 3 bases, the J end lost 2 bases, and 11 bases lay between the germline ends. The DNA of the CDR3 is TGTGCCAGCAGTGAGGGGCACTCGACTGGAAACACCATATATTTT. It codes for CASSEGHSTGNTIYF.

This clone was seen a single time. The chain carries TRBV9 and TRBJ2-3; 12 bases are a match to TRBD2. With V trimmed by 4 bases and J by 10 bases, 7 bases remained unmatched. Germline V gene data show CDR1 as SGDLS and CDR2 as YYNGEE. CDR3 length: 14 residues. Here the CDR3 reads CASSPRLAGGPQYF. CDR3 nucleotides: TGTGCCAGCAGCCCCCGCCTAGCGGGAGGGCCGCAGTATTTT.

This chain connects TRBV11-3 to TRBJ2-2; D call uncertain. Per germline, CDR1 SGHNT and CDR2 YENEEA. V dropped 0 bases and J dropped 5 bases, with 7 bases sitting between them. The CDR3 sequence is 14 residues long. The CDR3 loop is CASSLEIGTGELFF. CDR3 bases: TGTGCCAGCAGCTTAGAAATCGGGACCGGGGAGCTGTTTTTT.

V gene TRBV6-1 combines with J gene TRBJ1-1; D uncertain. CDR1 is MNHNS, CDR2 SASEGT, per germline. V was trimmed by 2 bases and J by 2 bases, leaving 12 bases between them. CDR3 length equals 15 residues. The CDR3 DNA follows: TGTGCCAGCAGTGAACCCGGGATTGCCAACACTGAAGCTTTCTTT. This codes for CASSEPGIANTEAFF.

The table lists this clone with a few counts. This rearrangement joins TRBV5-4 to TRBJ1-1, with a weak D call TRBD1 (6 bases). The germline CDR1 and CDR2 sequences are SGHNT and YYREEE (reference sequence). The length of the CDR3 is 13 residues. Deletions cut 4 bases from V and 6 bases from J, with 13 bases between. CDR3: CASSGTTGSEAFF. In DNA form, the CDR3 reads TGTGCCAGCAGCGGGACGACAGGTTCTGAAGCTTTCTTT.

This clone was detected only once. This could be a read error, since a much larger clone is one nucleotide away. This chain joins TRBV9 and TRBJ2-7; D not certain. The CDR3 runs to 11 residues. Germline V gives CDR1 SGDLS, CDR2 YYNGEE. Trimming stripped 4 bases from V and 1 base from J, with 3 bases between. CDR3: CASSPSYEQYF. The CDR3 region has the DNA TGTGCCAGCAGCCCATCCTACGAGCAGTACTTC.